These 20 T cell receptor beta chains were sequenced from one sample in a study of CD8 T cells in Susac syndrome (dated by TCRdb to about 2019). The library was produced with the immunoSEQ multiplex PCR assay. RNA was extracted using the RNeasy kit, and about 0.5 to 1 ug of the RNA was reverse transcribed with random hexamers. TCRdb trimmed public reads at Q25 via fastp, called clones via MiXCR and kept in-frame beta chains. Records with the same CDR3 protein are collapsed into one entry carrying the most frequent genes and DNA. The sample table records roughly 150,000 distinct CDR3 sequences; about 94% of these occur just once. About 0.19% of the sample rests with the top ten. Sequencing input: CD8+ T cells from PBMCs. The receptors originated from a human donor with multiple sclerosis.

This chain links TRBV4-2 with TRBJ2-7, with TRBD2 identical over 9 bases. This CDR3 is built from 14 residues. Germline CDR1 and CDR2: LGHNA and YNFKEQ. The V segment lost 8 bases and the J segment 3 bases; nucleotides outside the gene matches: 8. CDR3 DNA: TGTGCCAGCTCTGCGGGGGGGGGAAACTACGAGCAGTACTTC. Its protein product is CASSAGGGNYEQYF.

The V and J genes are TRBV7-9 and TRBJ1-4; tentatively, D is TRBD1 (5 bases). The CDR3 consists of 14 residues. V dropped 1 base and J dropped 3 bases, with 6 bases sitting between them. CDR1 is SEHNR, CDR2 FQNEAQ, per germline (reference sequence). CDR3 in DNA: TGTGCCAGCAGCTTAGAACAGGCTAATGAAAAACTGTTTTTT. Residues: CASSLEQANEKLFF. Based on the CDR3 plus reference TRBV7-9 and TRBJ1-4, the full variable domain is DTGVSQNPRHKITKRGQNVTFRCDPISEHNRLYWYRQTLGQGPEFLTYFQNEAQLEKSRLLSDRFSAERPKGSFSTLEIQRTEQGDSAMYLCASSLEQANEKLFFGSGTQLSVL.

This rearrangement joins TRBV18 to TRBJ2-4; TRBD1 might be the D (6 bases). Germline CDR1 and CDR2: KGHSH and LQKENI. This CDR3 is built from 15 residues. Trimming cost V 4 bases and J 3 bases, with 13 bases left between them. This CDR3 is CASSLNRQVKNIQYF. CDR3 nucleotide sequence: TGTGCCAGCTCACTCAACCGACAGGTCAAAAACATTCAGTACTTC.

The chain employs TRBV20-1 and TRBJ2-3; D perhaps matches TRBD2 (7 bases). Germline values: CDR1 DFQATT, CDR2 SNEGSKA (reference sequence). The CDR3 extends over 16 amino acids. V was shortened by 0 bases and J by 3 bases, with 16 bases between the two germline ends. The CDR3 spells CSARDRRGRLTDTQYF. CDR3 nucleotides: TGCAGTGCTAGAGACCGGCGGGGGCGGCTAACAGATACGCAGTATTTT.

CDR3 sequence (DNA): TGTGCCAGCAGCGTAGGAGGAGGGCAGGGTCGCAATGAGCAGTTCTTC. Translating gives CASSVGGGQGRNEQFF. The V gene is TRBV9, the J gene TRBJ2-1; D might be TRBD2 (6 bases). Germline assignment: CDR1 SGDLS and CDR2 YYNGEE. V was clipped by 0 bases and J by 6 bases, with 16 bases between them. There are 16 residues in the CDR3.

The J gene is TRBJ2-3, the V gene TRBV29-1; no definite D call. The germline V gene has CDR1 SQVTM and CDR2 ANQGSEA. CDR3 length equals 13 residues. The germline V and J ends were trimmed by 6 bases and 3 bases, with 13 bases remaining between them. The CDR3 protein is CSVRLGATDTQYF. CDR3 DNA sequence: TGCAGCGTCCGGTTGGGTGCGACAGATACGCAGTATTTT.

The V and J genes are TRBV12-3 or TRBV12-4 and TRBJ1-6, with unresolved D. The ends were cut back, 6 bases at V and 9 bases at J, with 15 bases in the middle. The CDR3 loop spans 14 amino acids. CDR3 residues: CASRKKGAGSPLHF. For the CDR3, the DNA is TGTGCCAGCAGAAAGAAGGGCGCGGGTTCACCCCTCCACTTT.

The chain employs TRBV3-1 and TRBJ1-1, with D hard to call. CDR1 and CDR2 from the germline V gene are LGHDT and YNNKEL (reference sequence). Deletions cut 0 bases from V and 5 bases from J, with 13 bases between. The CDR3 covers 15 residues. The CDR3 DNA is TGTGCCAGCAGCCAAGAGGGGAGAGCTGTTACTGAAGCTTTCTTT. It yields the protein CASSQEGRAVTEAFF.

The V gene is TRBV29-1, the J gene TRBJ1-4, with 7 bases matching TRBD1. V was pared by 7 bases and J by 7 bases, with 6 bases of the junction left unmatched. There are 12 residues in the CDR3. Germline V CDR1 and CDR2: SQVTM, ANQGSEA. The CDR3 DNA is TGCAGCGCACAGGGGAATCGTGAAAAACTGTTTTTT. Translating gives CSAQGNREKLFF.

This chain connects TRBV6-1 to TRBJ1-2; perhaps TRBD1 as D (5 bases). Deletions cut 6 bases from V and 6 bases from J, with 26 bases between. The CDR3 extends over 17 amino acids. From germline, CDR1 is MNHNS and CDR2 SASEGT. The CDR3 loop is CASRSEGIAGTHHGYTF. The CDR3 DNA follows: TGTGCCAGCAGAAGTGAGGGGATAGCGGGGACTCATCATGGCTACACCTTC.

The J gene is TRBJ1-2, the V gene TRBV27, with D hard to call. Per germline, CDR1 MNHEY and CDR2 SMNVEV (reference sequence). This CDR3 is 12 amino acids long. Trimming stripped 2 bases from V and 8 bases from J, with 9 bases between. The CDR3 reads CASSLKGVGYTF. CDR3 DNA: TGTGCCAGCAGTTTAAAGGGAGTCGGCTACACCTTC.

This clonotype was recorded only once. The chain uses TRBV24-1 and TRBJ2-7, with D unresolved. V was pared by 9 bases and J by 4 bases, with 12 bases between. The CDR3 extends over 12 amino acids. Germline loops: CDR1 KGHDR, CDR2 SFDVKD. The CDR3 coding sequence is TGTGCCACCGACGTGGGGAATTACGAGCAGTACTTC. This encodes CATDVGNYEQYF.

The chain carries TRBV7-2 and TRBJ1-5; a possible D gene is TRBD1 (6 bases). The germline V and J ends were trimmed by 4 bases and 5 bases, with 12 bases remaining between them. This CDR3 is built from 14 residues. From germline, CDR1 is SGHTA and CDR2 FQGNSA. The CDR3 is CASSSRGAYQPQHF. The CDR3 DNA follows: TGTGCCAGCAGCTCCCGGGGGGCATATCAGCCCCAGCATTTT.

The chain is built from TRBV5-1 and TRBJ1-1, with a possible D match to TRBD1 (6 bases). The CDR3 covers 14 residues. V gave up 4 bases and J gave up 6 bases, with 16 bases separating them. From germline, CDR1 is SGHRS and CDR2 YFSETQ. The CDR3 region has the DNA TGCGCCAGCAGCGGACCACAGGGTCGGGCTGAAGCTTTCTTT. Amino acid sequence: CASSGPQGRAEAFF.

The chain employs TRBV11-2 and TRBJ1-1, with TRBD1 as a possible D gene (5 bases). CDR1 is SGHAT, CDR2 FQNNGV, per germline. The V end lost 1 base, the J end lost 11 bases, and 23 bases lay between the germline ends. The CDR3 sequence is 16 residues long. CDR3 sequence reads: CASSLAYRDGILGAFF. The CDR3 nucleotides are TGTGCCAGCAGCTTAGCCTACCGGGACGGGATTTTGGGGGCTTTCTTT.

In its sample, this clonotype was seen once. The chain combines TRBV30 with TRBJ2-1; tentatively, D is TRBD1 (6 bases). Germline V gene lookup returns CDR1 GTSNPN and CDR2 SVGIG (reference sequence). The CDR3 spans 13 residues. Trimming stripped 7 bases from V and 10 bases from J, with 20 bases between. In DNA, the CDR3 is TGTGCCTCCCAGTTTTCCACAGGGACCGAGCAGTTCTTC. Residues: CASQFSTGTEQFF.

The chain joins TRBV30 to TRBJ2-2; 7 bases align to TRBD2. Trimming cost V 3 bases and J 3 bases; bases outside gene matches: 4. This CDR3 spans 14 amino acids. CDR1 and CDR2 from the germline V gene are GTSNPN and SVGIG (reference sequence). The CDR3 reads CAWSGGGYTGELFF. The DNA of the CDR3 is TGTGCCTGGAGCGGCGGGGGTTACACCGGGGAGCTGTTTTTT.

The CDR3, as DNA: TGCAGTGCTACGCGGAGGGATTCAAGGAGCACTGAAGCTTTCTTT. Its translation: CSATRRDSRSTEAFF. The V gene is TRBV20-1, the J gene TRBJ1-1, with D uncertain. V was shortened by 4 bases and J by 4 bases, with 19 bases between the two germline ends. The CDR3 has 15 amino acids. CDR1 and CDR2 from the germline V gene are DFQATT and SNEGSKA (reference sequence).

V usage is TRBV11-2 and J usage is TRBJ2-1, with D perhaps matching TRBD1 or TRBD2 (5 bases each). Per the germline V gene, CDR1 is SGHAT and CDR2 is FQNNGV. V was trimmed by 6 bases and J by 15 bases, leaving 30 bases between them. CDR3 length: 16 residues. The CDR3 DNA follows: TGTGCCAGCAGATCTACACGGGACGGTTATTCTCAGTGGGCGTTCTTC. Amino acids: CASRSTRDGYSQWAFF.

J is TRBJ2-3 and V is TRBV4-1; D not resolved. The germline V gene has CDR1 MGHRA and CDR2 YSYEKL. The ends were cut back, 1 base at V and 8 bases at J, with 16 bases in the middle. The CDR3 contains 15 residues. The CDR3 reads CASSQGSLRRVTQYF. The CDR3 region has the DNA TGCGCCAGCAGCCAAGGCTCGCTTAGAAGGGTTACGCAGTATTTT.